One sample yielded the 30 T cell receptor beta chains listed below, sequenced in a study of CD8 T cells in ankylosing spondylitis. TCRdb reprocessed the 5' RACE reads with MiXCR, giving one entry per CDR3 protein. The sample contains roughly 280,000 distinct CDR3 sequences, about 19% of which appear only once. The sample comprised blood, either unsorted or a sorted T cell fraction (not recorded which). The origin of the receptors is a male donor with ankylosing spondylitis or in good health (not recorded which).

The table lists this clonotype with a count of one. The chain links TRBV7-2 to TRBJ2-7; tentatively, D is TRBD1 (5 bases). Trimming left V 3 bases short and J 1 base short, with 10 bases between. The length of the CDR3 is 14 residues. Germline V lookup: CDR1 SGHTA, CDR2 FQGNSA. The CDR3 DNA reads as TGTGCCAGCAGCTTCGACAGCCATTCCTACGAGCAGTACGTC. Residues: CASSFDSHSYEQYV.

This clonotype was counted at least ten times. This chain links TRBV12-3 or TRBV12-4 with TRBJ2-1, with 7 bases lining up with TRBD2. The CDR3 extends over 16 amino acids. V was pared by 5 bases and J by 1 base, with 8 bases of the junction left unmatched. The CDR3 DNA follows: TGTGCCAGCAGTATCTACGCGGGAGATTCCTACAATGAGCAGTTCTTC. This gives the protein CASSIYAGDSYNEQFF.

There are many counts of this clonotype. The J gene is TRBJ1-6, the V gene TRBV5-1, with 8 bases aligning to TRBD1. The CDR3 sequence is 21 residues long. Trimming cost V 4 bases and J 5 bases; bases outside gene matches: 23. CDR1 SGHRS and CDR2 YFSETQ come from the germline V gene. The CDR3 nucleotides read TGCGCCAGCAGCCAAGGGCCGGGACAGGAAGGTCCCAGTGGAGATAATTCACCCCTCCACTTT. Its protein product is CASSQGPGQEGPSGDNSPLHF. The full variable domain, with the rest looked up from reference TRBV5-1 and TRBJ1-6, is KAGVTQTPRYLIKTRGQQVTLSCSPISGHRSVSWYQQTPGQGLQFLFEYFSETQRNKGNFPGRFSGRQFSNSRSEMNVSTLELGDSALYLCASSQGPGQEGPSGDNSPLHFGNGTRLTVT.

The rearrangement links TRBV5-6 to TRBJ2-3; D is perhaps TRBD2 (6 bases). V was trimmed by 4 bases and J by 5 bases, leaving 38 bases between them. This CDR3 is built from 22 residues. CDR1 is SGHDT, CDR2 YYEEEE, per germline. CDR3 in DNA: TGTGCCAGCAGCAGCGCCCGTTCTGCCGGGGGTCTGAAGTTTGTCGCCAAAGATACGCAGTATTTT. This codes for CASSSARSAGGLKFVAKDTQYF.

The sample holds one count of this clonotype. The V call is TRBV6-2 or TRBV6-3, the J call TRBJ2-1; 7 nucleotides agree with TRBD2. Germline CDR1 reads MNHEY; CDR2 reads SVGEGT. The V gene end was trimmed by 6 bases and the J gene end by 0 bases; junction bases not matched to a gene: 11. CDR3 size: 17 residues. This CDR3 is CASSGRRRTSSYNEQFF. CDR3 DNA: TGTGCCAGCAGCGGCAGGAGGAGGACTAGCTCCTACAATGAGCAGTTCTTC.

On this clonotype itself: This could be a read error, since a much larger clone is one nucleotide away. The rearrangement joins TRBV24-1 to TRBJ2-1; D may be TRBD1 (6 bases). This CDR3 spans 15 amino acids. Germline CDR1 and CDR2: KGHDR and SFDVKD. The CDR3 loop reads CATSIEGGMGNERFF. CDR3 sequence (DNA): TGTGCCACCAGTATCGAAGGGGGTATGGGGAATGAGCGGTTCTTC.

DNA for the CDR3: TGTGCCAGCAGTTATCGTGGGCAGGGGGCTAAGAATGAGCAGTTCTTC. This gives the protein CASSYRGQGAKNEQFF. This chain joins TRBV6-5 and TRBJ2-1; 8 bases are a match to TRBD1. The germline V gene has CDR1 MNHEY and CDR2 SVGAGI. CDR3 length equals 16 residues. V trimming: 3 bases; J trimming: 7 bases; junction bases outside the gene matches: 11.

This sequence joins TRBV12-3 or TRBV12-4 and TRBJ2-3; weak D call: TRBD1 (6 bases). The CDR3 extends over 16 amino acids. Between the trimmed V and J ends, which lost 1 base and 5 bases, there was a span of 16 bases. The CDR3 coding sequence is TGTGCCAGCAGTTTAGTGTGGCCAGGGGAAAAAGATACGCAGTATTTT. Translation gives CASSLVWPGEKDTQYF.

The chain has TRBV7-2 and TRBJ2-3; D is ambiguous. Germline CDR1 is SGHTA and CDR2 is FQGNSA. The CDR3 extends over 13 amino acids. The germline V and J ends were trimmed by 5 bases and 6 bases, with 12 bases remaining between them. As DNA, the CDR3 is TGTGCCAGCAGCCGGTCCCAGATGGATACGCAGTATTTT. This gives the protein CASSRSQMDTQYF.

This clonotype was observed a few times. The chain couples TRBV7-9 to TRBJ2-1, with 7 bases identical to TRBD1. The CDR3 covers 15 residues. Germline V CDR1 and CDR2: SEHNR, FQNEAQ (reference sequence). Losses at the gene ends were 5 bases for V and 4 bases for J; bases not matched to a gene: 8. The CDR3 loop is CASSAPGTEYNEQFF. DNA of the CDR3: TGTGCCAGCAGCGCCCCCGGGACAGAGTACAATGAGCAGTTCTTC.

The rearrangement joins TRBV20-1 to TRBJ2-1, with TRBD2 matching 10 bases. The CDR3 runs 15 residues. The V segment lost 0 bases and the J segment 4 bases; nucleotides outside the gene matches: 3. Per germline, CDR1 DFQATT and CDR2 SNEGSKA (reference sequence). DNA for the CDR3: TGCAGTGCTAGAGAGGGGACTAGCGAGTACAATGAGCAGTTCTTC. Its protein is CSAREGTSEYNEQFF.

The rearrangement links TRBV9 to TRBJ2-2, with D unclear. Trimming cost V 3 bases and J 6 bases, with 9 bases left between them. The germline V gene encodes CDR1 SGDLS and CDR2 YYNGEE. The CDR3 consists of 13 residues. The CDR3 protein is CASSGTISGELFF. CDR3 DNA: TGTGCCAGCAGCGGGACGATTTCCGGGGAGCTGTTTTTT. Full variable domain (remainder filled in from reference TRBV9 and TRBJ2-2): DSGVTQTPKHLITATGQRVTLRCSPRSGDLSVYWYQQSLDQGLQFLIQYYNGEERAKGNILERFSAQQFPDLHSELNLSSLELGDSALYFCASSGTISGELFFGEGSRLTVL.

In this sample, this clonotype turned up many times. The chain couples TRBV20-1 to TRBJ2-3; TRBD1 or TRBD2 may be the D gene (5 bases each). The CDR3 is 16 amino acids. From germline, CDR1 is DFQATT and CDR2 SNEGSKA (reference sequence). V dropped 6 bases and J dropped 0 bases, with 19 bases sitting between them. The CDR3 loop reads CSAAGAPRTSTDTQYF. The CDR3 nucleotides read TGCAGTGCCGCCGGGGCTCCTCGAACTAGCACAGATACGCAGTATTTT.

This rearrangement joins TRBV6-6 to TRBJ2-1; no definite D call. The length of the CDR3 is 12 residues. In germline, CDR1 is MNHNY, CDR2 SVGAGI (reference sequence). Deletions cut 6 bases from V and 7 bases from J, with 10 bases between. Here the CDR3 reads CASSPVRNEQFF. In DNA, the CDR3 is TGTGCCAGCAGCCCGGTACGAAATGAGCAGTTCTTC.

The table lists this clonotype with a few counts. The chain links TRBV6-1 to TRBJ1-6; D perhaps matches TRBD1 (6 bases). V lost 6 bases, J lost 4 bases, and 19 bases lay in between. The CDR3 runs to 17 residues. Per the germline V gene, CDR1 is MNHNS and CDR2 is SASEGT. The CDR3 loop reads CASRTSDSGPYNSPLHF. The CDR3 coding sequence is TGTGCCAGCAGGACGTCGGACAGCGGCCCTTATAATTCACCCCTCCACTTT.

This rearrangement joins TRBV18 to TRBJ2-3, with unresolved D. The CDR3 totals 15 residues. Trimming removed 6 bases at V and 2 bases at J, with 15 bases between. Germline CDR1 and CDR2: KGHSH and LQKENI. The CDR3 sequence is CASSLKRATTDTQYF. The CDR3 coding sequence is TGTGCCAGCTCCCTAAAACGCGCGACCACAGATACGCAGTATTTT.

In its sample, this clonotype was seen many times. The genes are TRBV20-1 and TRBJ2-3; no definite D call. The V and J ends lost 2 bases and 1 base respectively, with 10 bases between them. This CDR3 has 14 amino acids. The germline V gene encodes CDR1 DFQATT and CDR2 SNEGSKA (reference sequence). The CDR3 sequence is CSARHPLGTDTQYF. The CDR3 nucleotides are TGCAGTGCTAGACATCCCCTCGGCACAGATACGCAGTATTTT.

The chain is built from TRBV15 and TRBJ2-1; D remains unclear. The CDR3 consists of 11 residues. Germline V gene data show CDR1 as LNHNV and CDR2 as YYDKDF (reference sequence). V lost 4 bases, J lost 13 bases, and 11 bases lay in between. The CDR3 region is CATSMERFQFF. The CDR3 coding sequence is TGTGCCACCAGCATGGAGCGATTTCAGTTCTTC.

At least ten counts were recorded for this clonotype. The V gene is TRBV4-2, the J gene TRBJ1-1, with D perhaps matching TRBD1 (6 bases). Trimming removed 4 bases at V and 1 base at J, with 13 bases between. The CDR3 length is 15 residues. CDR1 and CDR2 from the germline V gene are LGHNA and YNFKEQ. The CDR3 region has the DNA TGTGCCAGCAGCCGAACCCGGACAGAGAACACTGAAGCTTTCTTT. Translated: CASSRTRTENTEAFF.

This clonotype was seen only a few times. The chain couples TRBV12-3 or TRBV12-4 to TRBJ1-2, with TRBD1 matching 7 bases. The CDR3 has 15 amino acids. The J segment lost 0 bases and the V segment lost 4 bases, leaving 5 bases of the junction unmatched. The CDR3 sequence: CASSSATGTNYGYTF. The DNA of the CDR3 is TGTGCCAGCAGTTCCGCGACAGGGACTAACTATGGCTACACCTTC.

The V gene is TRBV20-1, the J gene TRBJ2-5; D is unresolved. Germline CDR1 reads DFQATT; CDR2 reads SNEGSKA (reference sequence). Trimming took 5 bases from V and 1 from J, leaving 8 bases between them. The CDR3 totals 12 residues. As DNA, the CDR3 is TGCAGTGCTCAAGGAAGCCAAGAGACCCAGTACTTC. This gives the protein CSAQGSQETQYF.

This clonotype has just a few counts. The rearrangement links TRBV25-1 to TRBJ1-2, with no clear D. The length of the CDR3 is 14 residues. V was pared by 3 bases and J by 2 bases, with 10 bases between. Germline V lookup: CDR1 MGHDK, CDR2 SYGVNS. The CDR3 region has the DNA TGTGCCAGCAGTGACGCCGGGGAAAACTATGGCTACACCTTC. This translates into CASSDAGENYGYTF.

CDR3 residues: CSARDWGLAQETQYF. The CDR3 coding sequence is TGCAGTGCTAGAGATTGGGGACTAGCCCAAGAGACCCAGTACTTC. The chain has TRBV20-1 and TRBJ2-5, with 9 positions matching TRBD2. Germline V gives CDR1 DFQATT, CDR2 SNEGSKA (reference sequence). CDR3 length: 15 residues. V was pared by 0 bases and J by 1 base, with 3 bases of the junction left unmatched.

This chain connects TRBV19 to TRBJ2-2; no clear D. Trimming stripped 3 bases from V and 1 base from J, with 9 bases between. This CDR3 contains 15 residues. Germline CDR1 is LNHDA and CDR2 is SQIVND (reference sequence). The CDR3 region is CASSIRAENTGELFF. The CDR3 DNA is TGTGCCAGTAGTATTCGTGCAGAGAACACCGGGGAGCTGTTTTTT.

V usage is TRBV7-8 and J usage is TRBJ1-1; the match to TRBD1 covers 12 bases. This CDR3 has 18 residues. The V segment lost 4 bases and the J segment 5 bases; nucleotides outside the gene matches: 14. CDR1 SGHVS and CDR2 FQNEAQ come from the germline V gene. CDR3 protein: CASSSMVGQGAQSTEAFF. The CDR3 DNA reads TGTGCCAGCAGCTCCATGGTGGGACAGGGGGCGCAGAGTACTGAAGCTTTCTTT.

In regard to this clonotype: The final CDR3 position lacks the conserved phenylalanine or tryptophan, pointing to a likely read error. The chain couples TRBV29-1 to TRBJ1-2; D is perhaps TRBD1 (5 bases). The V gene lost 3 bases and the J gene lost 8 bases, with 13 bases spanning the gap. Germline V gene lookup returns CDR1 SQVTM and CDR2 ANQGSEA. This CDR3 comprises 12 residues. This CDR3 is CSVEGLGSGYTS. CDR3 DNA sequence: TGCAGCGTTGAGGGGCTAGGGAGCGGCTACACCTCC.

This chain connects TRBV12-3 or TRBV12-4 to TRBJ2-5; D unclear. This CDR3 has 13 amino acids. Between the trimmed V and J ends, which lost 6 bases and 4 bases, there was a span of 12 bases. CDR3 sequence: CASSALGTETQYF. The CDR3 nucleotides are TGTGCCAGCAGCGCTCTGGGAACAGAGACCCAGTACTTC.

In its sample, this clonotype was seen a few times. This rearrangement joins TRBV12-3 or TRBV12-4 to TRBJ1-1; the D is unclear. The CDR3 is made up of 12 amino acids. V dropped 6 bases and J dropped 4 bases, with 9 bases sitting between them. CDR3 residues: CASRNLGTEAFF. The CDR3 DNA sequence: TGTGCCAGCAGAAATCTGGGCACTGAAGCTTTCTTT.

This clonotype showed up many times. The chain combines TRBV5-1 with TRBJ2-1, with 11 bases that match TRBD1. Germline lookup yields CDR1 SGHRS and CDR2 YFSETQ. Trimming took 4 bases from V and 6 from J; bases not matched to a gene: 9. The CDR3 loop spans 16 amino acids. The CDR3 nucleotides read TGCGCCAGCAGCATAAACCCGGGACAGGGGGGCAATGAGCAGTTCTTC. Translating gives CASSINPGQGGNEQFF.

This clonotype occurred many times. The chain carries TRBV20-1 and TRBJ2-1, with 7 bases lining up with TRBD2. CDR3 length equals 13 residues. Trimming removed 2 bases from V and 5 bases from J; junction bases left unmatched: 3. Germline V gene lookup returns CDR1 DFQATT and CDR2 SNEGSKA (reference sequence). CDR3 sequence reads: CSARPGLNNEQFF. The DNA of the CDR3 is TGCAGTGCTAGACCGGGACTAAACAATGAGCAGTTCTTC.